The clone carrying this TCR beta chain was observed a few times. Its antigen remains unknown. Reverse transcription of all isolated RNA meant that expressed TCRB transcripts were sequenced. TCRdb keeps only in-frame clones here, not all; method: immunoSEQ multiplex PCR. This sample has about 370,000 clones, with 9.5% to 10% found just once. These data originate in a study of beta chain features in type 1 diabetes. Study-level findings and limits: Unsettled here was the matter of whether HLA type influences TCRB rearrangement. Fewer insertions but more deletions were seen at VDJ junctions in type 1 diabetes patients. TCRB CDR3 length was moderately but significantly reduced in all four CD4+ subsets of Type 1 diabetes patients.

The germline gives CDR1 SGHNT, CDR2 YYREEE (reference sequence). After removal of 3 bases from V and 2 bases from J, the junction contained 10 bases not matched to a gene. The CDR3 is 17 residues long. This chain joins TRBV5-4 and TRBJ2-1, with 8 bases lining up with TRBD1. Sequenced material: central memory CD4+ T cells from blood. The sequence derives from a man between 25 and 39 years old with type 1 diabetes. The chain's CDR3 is CASSSPSAGGPYNEQFF. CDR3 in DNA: TGTGCCAGCAGCTCGCCCTCGGCAGGGGGCCCCTACAATGAGCAGTTCTTC.